A selection of T cell receptor beta chains follows, all from one sample in a study of cytomegalovirus exposure and HLA in healthy donors. Assay used: immunoSEQ multiplex PCR; TCRdb lists only in-frame clones, some missing. Counted here are roughly 200,000 clones, around 83% occurring once; the ten biggest clones make up around 3%. The sequenced material came from PBMCs. The receptors come from a woman between 40 and 50 years old in good health and CMV-seronegative. Both conserved end residues are part of each CDR3. D genes are given only for firm matches. A row's size may be missing; if present it is once, few, many or a size class.

v_call	clone_size	d_call	j_call	cdr3_nt	cdr3_aa
TRBV29-1	-	TRBD1	TRBJ2-7	TGCAGCGCTGCCAGGGGGCTTAGGGAGCAGTACTTC	CSAARGLREQYF
TRBV13	-	-	TRBJ2-5	TGTGCCAGCAGTTTCGGGGAGACCCAGTACTTC	CASSFGETQYF
TRBV6-1	-	TRBD1	TRBJ1-5	TGTGCCAGCAGTGAAGCGGTTAGGTTCTGGGACAGCTCCAATCAGCCCCAGCATTTT	CASSEAVRFWDSSNQPQHF
TRBV5-1	-	-	TRBJ2-3	TGCGCCAGCAGCCTAGCTATTAACACAGATACGCAGTATTTT	CASSLAINTDTQYF
TRBV21-1	few	-	TRBJ2-5	TGTGCCAGCAGCGTAGGGGCACTAGCGGGAGGCGGGGAGACCCAGTACTTC	CASSVGALAGGGETQYF
TRBV5-1	few	TRBD2	TRBJ2-3	TGCGCCAGCAGCTTAGGCCTAGCGGGAGTGACGGATACGCAGTATTTT	CASSLGLAGVTDTQYF
TRBV6-1	-	-	TRBJ2-2	TGTGCCAGCAGTGACCTCCCGGGACTTCAGGGGGAGCTGTTTTTT	CASSDLPGLQGELFF
TRBV18	-	TRBD1	TRBJ2-2	TGTGCCAGCTCACCGAGGACAGGATCGAACACCGGGGAGCTGTTTTTT	CASSPRTGSNTGELFF
TRBV27	-	TRBD1	TRBJ1-1	TGTGCCAGCAGTTCTCCTGGACAGGGATATGAAGCTTTCTTT	CASSSPGQGYEAFF
TRBV28	-	-	TRBJ2-6	TGTGCCAGCAGTTTAGGGGGGTCTGGGGCCAACGTCCTGACTTTC	CASSLGGSGANVLTF
TRBV9	once	TRBD2	TRBJ2-2	TGTGCCAGCAGCGTAGCTAGCGGGAGGGCCACCGGGGAGCTGTTTTTT	CASSVASGRATGELFF
TRBV5-1	-	-	TRBJ1-1	TGCGCCAGCAGCCGGGCAGGGATCGACACTGAAGCTTTCTTT	CASSRAGIDTEAFF
TRBV20-1	-	TRBD1	TRBJ1-4	TGCAGTGCCGGGACAGGGGGTGAAATGTTTTTT	CSAGTGGEMFF
TRBV7-9	-	-	TRBJ1-2	TGTGCCAGCAGCTTGGAAGCGGAGGGCTACACCTTC	CASSLEAEGYTF
TRBV4-2	once	TRBD2	TRBJ2-1	TGTGCCAGCAGCCAAGTTAGCGGGAGTCTCCCCAATGAGCAGTTCTTC	CASSQVSGSLPNEQFF
TRBV28	-	TRBD2	TRBJ2-2	TGTGCCAGCATGGGAAGCGGGAGTGGCACCGGGGAGCTGTTTTTT	CASMGSGSGTGELFF
TRBV4-2	-	TRBD2	TRBJ2-7	TGTGCCAGCAGCATAGGGTTAGCGGGAGAACGGGAGCAGTACTTC	CASSIGLAGEREQYF
TRBV7-2	-	TRBD1	TRBJ1-5	TGTGCCAGCAGCCGAATAGGGACAGGGGACCTCAATCAGCCCCAGCATTTT	CASSRIGTGDLNQPQHF
TRBV9	-	-	TRBJ2-5	TGTGCCAGCAGCGTAGCTACAGGGAACCAAGAGACCCAGTACTTC	CASSVATGNQETQYF
TRBV6-1	-	TRBD2	TRBJ2-3	TGTGCCAGCTCGAGCGGGAGGTCCGATACGCAGTATTTT	CASSSGRSDTQYF
TRBV2	-	-	TRBJ2-2	TGTGCCAGCAAAGGGGCCGGGGAGCTGTTTTTT	CASKGAGELFF
TRBV29-1	few	-	TRBJ1-2	TGCAGCGCGGTAATACAGGATGCGGCTGGCTACACCTTC	CSAVIQDAAGYTF
TRBV27	-	TRBD2	TRBJ2-7	TGTGCCAGCAGTTGGAGCGGGACGGACTCCTACGAGCAGTACTTC	CASSWSGTDSYEQYF
TRBV2	-	-	TRBJ1-2	TGTGCCAGCAGTGAATCAGGGAACTATGGCTACACCTTC	CASSESGNYGYTF
TRBV28	-	TRBD2	TRBJ2-1	TGTGCCAGCAGTTCCGGGACTAGCGCACACAATGAGCAGTTCTTC	CASSSGTSAHNEQFF
TRBV19	-	TRBD1	TRBJ2-1	TGTGCCAGTAGGACAGGGGGCCATGAGCAGTTCTTC	CASRTGGHEQFF
TRBV27	-	-	TRBJ1-2	TGTGCCAGCAGCCCCAGCGTTTCAGGGTACTACGGCTACACCTTC	CASSPSVSGYYGYTF
TRBV7-9	-	-	TRBJ1-1	TGTGCCAGCACCGGAGGTCAGGGGTACACTGAAGCTTTCTTT	CASTGGQGYTEAFF
TRBV27	-	-	TRBJ1-6	TGTGCCAGCAGTCAGATCAGACTCCGATCCCCCCTCCACTTT	CASSQIRLRSPLHF
TRBV6-5	-	TRBD2	TRBJ2-5	TGTGCCAGCAGTAACATAGCGGGAGGGGGAGAGACCCAGTACTTC	CASSNIAGGGETQYF
TRBV6-5	-	-	TRBJ2-7	TGTGCCAGCAGTTTGGGAGGCTACGAGCAGTACTTC	CASSLGGYEQYF
TRBV27	-	-	TRBJ1-1	TGTGCCAGCGGATCGAGACAGGCTGGGACTGAAGCTTTCTTT	CASGSRQAGTEAFF
TRBV2	few	TRBD1	TRBJ1-5	TGTGCCAGCAGTGGTCAGGGGGTGAGCAATCAGCCCCAGCATTTT	CASSGQGVSNQPQHF
TRBV29-1	few	TRBD2	TRBJ2-4	TGCAGCGTAATCATAGCGGGAGCCAACATTCAGTACTTC	CSVIIAGANIQYF
TRBV5-4	-	TRBD2	TRBJ2-1	TGTGCCAGCAGCACCTCTAGCGGGAGGGCCTATGAGCAGTTCTTC	CASSTSSGRAYEQFF
TRBV27	-	TRBD1	TRBJ2-7	TGTGCCAGCAGTTTCGGCAGGGGGCGACGAGAGCAGTACTTC	CASSFGRGRREQYF
TRBV28	few	TRBD1	TRBJ1-1	TGTGCCAGCAGTTTCTCACAGGGGGGCACTGAAGCTTTCTTT	CASSFSQGGTEAFF
TRBV15	-	TRBD1	TRBJ2-7	TGTGCCACCAGCAGAGGGACAGGGGAAAGGCACGAGCAGTACTTC	CATSRGTGERHEQYF
TRBV5-6	few	-	TRBJ1-2	TGTGCCAGCAATATGGCGGGGACTTACTATGGCTACACCTTC	CASNMAGTYYGYTF
TRBV29-1	-	TRBD1	TRBJ1-1	TGCAGCGCCTTGTCCTTGGACAGGGGGAAGGGTGAAGCTTTCTTT	CSALSLDRGKGEAFF
TRBV6-5	once	TRBD1	TRBJ2-2	TGTGCCAGCAGTTACTCGACGGGAACAGGGGCCCCGCTGTTTTTT	CASSYSTGTGAPLFF
TRBV4-1	-	TRBD2	TRBJ2-7	TGCGCCAGCAGCCAACTGACTAGCGGGTACTACGAGCAGTACTTC	CASSQLTSGYYEQYF
TRBV5-1	once	-	TRBJ1-3	TGCGCCAGCAGCCTGAGCATTGACAGGCTGTCTGGAAACACCATATATTTT	CASSLSIDRLSGNTIYF
TRBV2	few	TRBD2	TRBJ2-1	TGTGCCAGCAGCCCACTAGCGGGAGGGCCTAATGAGCAGTTCTTC	CASSPLAGGPNEQFF
TRBV9	-	-	TRBJ1-5	TGTGCCAGCAGCGCGACAGGTGGGAATTGGCCCCAGCATTTT	CASSATGGNWPQHF
TRBV5-1	once	TRBD2	TRBJ2-3	TGCGCCAGCAGCTTGGGGTTCGCGGGGGGAAGCACAGATACGCAGTATTTT	CASSLGFAGGSTDTQYF
TRBV6-4	few	TRBD1	TRBJ1-1	TGTGCCAGCAGTGACTCCCCAGGGGGCGAAGCTTTCTTT	CASSDSPGGEAFF
TRBV4-1	-	-	TRBJ2-5	TGCGCCAGCAGCCCTCTAGGGGGTCAAGAGACCCAGTACTTC	CASSPLGGQETQYF
TRBV7-2	-	TRBD1	TRBJ1-1	TGTGCCAGCAGCTTGACAGGGGGAGGGACTGAAGCTTTCTTT	CASSLTGGGTEAFF
TRBV6-1	-	-	TRBJ1-5	TGTGCCAGCAGTGAATGGGGGCCTAATCAGCCCCAGCATTTT	CASSEWGPNQPQHF
TRBV5-4	-	TRBD2	TRBJ2-7	TGTGCCAGCAGCTCGCCGACTAGCGGGATTAGCTCCTACGAGCAGTACTTC	CASSSPTSGISSYEQYF
TRBV27	-	-	TRBJ2-7	TGTGCCAGCAGTTTAGTTAACGGCAGGGGCTACGAGCAGTACTTC	CASSLVNGRGYEQYF
TRBV5-1	few	-	TRBJ2-5	TGCGCCAGCTTCACACGGGCCGGTGGGGGGTCCCAGTACTTC	CASFTRAGGGSQYF